This T cell receptor beta chain was sequenced during a study of blood T cell repertoires in COVID-19. The overall study: Both acute and convalescent COVID-19 samples were obtained from the United States, Italy and Spain.

Germline assignment: CDR1 MNHEY and CDR2 SVGEGT. The CDR3 has 14 amino acids. Trimming left V 1 base short and J 5 bases short, with 11 bases between. Sequencing was performed with immunoSEQ multiplex PCR; in TCRdb, only in-frame clones are kept and a portion is missing. The sample includes some 280,000 clones, around 89% of them seen just once. The sequencing input was peripheral blood. The chain links TRBV6-2 or TRBV6-3 to TRBJ2-5; the D gene is possibly TRBD2 (6 bases). The source is a woman aged 55-75 years with acute or convalescent COVID-19. CDR3 in DNA: TGTGCCAGCAGTTACTTAGGGACTCGGGAGACCCAGTACTTC. Protein sequence: CASSYLGTRETQYF.